This T cell receptor (beta chain) derives from a study of blood T cells in healthy people across ages (dated by TCRdb to the mid-2010s). Broadly, across the study: In model experiments, roughly one uniquely barcoded TCR beta cDNA molecule per two T cells was captured by template switching. Age-related changes in TCR beta repertoire diversity were measured in the study by deep sequencing normalized with unique cDNA molecular identifiers. The donors were split into four age groups: young (average about 15 years), middle-aged (about 40), aged (over 55) and long-lived (over 80). Two additional independent replicas of 1 million unique cDNA reads from the same blood draw were analyzed for two donors (one aged 18 to 30 and one aged 80 or older).

The donors were 40 or so Caucasian individuals from Russia, aged roughly 6 to 100 years, who were systemically healthy. Each donor gave approximately 10 milliliters of peripheral blood, collected into EDTA-treated Vacutainer tubes. Ficoll-Paque density-gradient centrifugation was used to isolate PBMCs, with at least 6.5 million per sample. Trizol reagent was used to extract total RNA from the PBMCs, yielding at least 6 micrograms per sample. For every donor, an aliquot of PBMCs went through flow cytometry to measure the percentages of naive CD45RAhigh/CD27high T cells. Receptor amplification or capture employed 5' RACE. These reads were obtained on an Illumina HiSeq 2500. A second PCR of about 6 to 11 cycles was performed with a sample-barcoded 5' primer and a J-beta primer mix. A template-switch 5' adaptor carrying 12 random nucleotides introduced a unique molecular identifier onto each TCR beta cDNA molecule. At least 2.5 million CDR3-containing paired-end reads were obtained from each sample. First-strand cDNA was synthesized from all RNA with the Mint cDNA synthesis kit, primed by a TRBC-specific oligonucleotide. After uracil-DNA glycosylase treatment, a first 18-cycle PCR used universal primers M1SS and BC2_uni_R on all cDNA. As for the authors' bioinformatics: Normalization of each sample was performed by random selection of 1 million high-quality reads, each carrying a distinct molecular identifier. Reads with shared molecular identifiers were discarded instead of being binned into consensus sequences. MiTCR, run with a Q25 quality threshold and the strictest error-elimination algorithm, handled CDR3 identification, clonotype clustering and error correction. A nonparametric unseen species model using Euler transformation provided a lower-bound estimate of total TCR beta diversity. The public reads were quality trimmed at Q25 with fastp and then assembled into clones with MiXCR by TCRdb, keeping productive beta chains. Every distinct CDR3 protein forms one entry, paired with its most common genes and DNA. The V and J calls, along with clone size, are taken from TCRdb and not from the paper's own processing. Within this sample are about 720,000 distinct CDR3 sequences, with roughly 25% of them counted one time only. Together, the top ten hold approximately 4% of the sample.

Points the paper makes about the study in general: Estimates of total diversity based on one million sequenced T cells were considered lower bounds and underestimates. Since profiling was done on bulk unsorted PBMCs, naive and antigen-experienced compartments could not be conclusively compared. As age increased, observed TCR beta diversity per million T cells dropped in a roughly linear way, and a significant reduction was already evident by age about 36. A strong correlation was found between observed TCR beta diversity and the percentage of naive T cells measured by flow cytometry. Compared with the aged group, the long-lived group had more naive CD4+ T cells, fewer expanded clones and increased TCR diversity, a pattern suggesting age selection. Because the CMV infection status of the donors was unknown, age-related changes in expanded clonotypes may potentially have been confounded.

For this clonotype: This clone's antigen is unknown. Base qualities are not at hand, and no much larger clone is one base apart.

The V and J ends are trimmed by 2 bases and 0 bases, leaving 14 bases between them. From the germline V gene, CDR1 is SQVTM and CDR2 is ANQGSEA. The CDR3 covers 16 residues, taking in both the cysteine and the phenylalanine. Only the CDR3 DNA is retained, 48 bases long and in frame from the first base. The data also belong to a second study, concerning T cells of mothers and their children. As that second paper reports: The donors were nine systemically healthy Caucasian individuals, made up of three mothers and their six children. cDNA synthesis used all of the extracted RNA, with around 1.5 ug of RNA in each 15 ul reaction. In the second PCR, the M1S primer introduced both the sample barcodes and 2-4 random nucleotides. Over 8 million TCR beta CDR3 reads were obtained for each mother, and approximately 3 million reads were obtained for each child. TCR recombination output is similarly shaped by thymic selection in related and unrelated pairs, with a minor effect exerted by inherited differences. Normalized repertoire overlap was always found to be slightly, but never significantly, higher in related mother-child pairs than in unrelated mother-child pairs. No persistent microchimeric T cell clones were found, with a detection sensitivity of approximately 100 clones per million clonotypes. In the study, deep NGS was used to compare the TCR beta repertoires of mothers and children, and features distinguishing related mother-child pairs from unrelated individuals were sought. Mothers averaged around 40 +/- 4 years of age and children averaged around 10 +/- 4 years. After adapters were ligated using NEBNext reagents, the libraries underwent 100+100 nt paired-end sequencing on an Illumina HiSeq 2000. To prevent cross-contamination, the mother and child libraries were prepared a month apart and were sequenced in separate runs. For each donor, between about 500,000 and 2,200,000 distinct TCR beta clonotypes were identified. Naive TCR beta clonotypes were estimated from low-frequency clonotypes matched to each donor's FACS-determined naive share, without sorting.

This chain is built from TRBV29-1 and TRBJ2-1, with the D gene not confidently named. The sequenced sample was blood. The sequence was obtained from a boy aged 5-17 years in good health. Here the CDR3 is given as CSVEFSALSSYNEQFF. The nucleotides are TGCAGCGTTGAATTCTCGGCTCTGAGCTCCTACAATGAGCAGTTCTTC.